The table lists the clone carrying this T cell receptor (beta chain) with a count of one. Its specificity is unknown. The germline V gene has CDR1 GTSNPN and CDR2 SVGIG (reference sequence). Trimming removed 8 bases from V and 4 bases from J, with 9 bases in between. The CDR3 extends over 12 amino acids. This record comes from a study of shared clonotypes between healthy human individuals. The authors loaded about 0.2 ug DNA, 25,000 to 30,000 T cell genomes, into sorted-subset replicate PCRs. Profiled with immunoSEQ multiplex PCR; TCRdb holds only in-frame clones, not every one. The repertoire consists of some 2,000,000 clones, with about 95% occurring once and the leading ten covering 0.9% to 1.3%. Naive CD8 cells, CD45RO-negative and positively selected for CCR7, excluded terminally differentiated effector memory CD45RA+ cells. Overall study findings and caveats: With a few donors compared, roughly 5% of naive CD4 clonotypes were shared.

This TCR came from a man aged 18 to 29 in good health. Input material: naive CD8+ T cells sorted from blood. V and J are TRBV30 and TRBJ2-6, with D hard to call. The CDR3 sequence is CAGVWGANVLTF. The CDR3 DNA reads as TGTGCCGGGGTATGGGGGGCCAACGTCCTGACTTTC.